A single sample is the source of the 8 T cell receptor beta chains below, sequenced in a study of blood T cell repertoires in COVID-19. Generated by immunoSEQ multiplex PCR, the TCRdb table keeps only in-frame clones and is missing some. In the table there are some 250,000 clones, roughly 85% of which are singletons. The sequencing input was peripheral blood. The receptors here all came from a woman aged 18 to 35 with acute or convalescent COVID-19.

Only a few counts were recorded for this clone. Other DNA sequences in the same sample also yield this CDR3. V usage is TRBV7-2 and J usage is TRBJ2-5; D uncertain. This CDR3 is 15 amino acids long. Trimming took 0 bases from V and 5 from J, leaving 13 bases between them. The germline V gene has CDR1 SGHTA and CDR2 FQGNSA. CDR3 protein: CASSLASPPGETQYF. CDR3 nucleotides: TGTGCCAGCAGCTTAGCGAGTCCCCCCGGGGAGACCCAGTACTTC.

The CDR3 region has the DNA TGCAGCGTTGGACACTCGAACACTGAAGCTTTCTTT. Encoded protein: CSVGHSNTEAFF. The genes are TRBV29-1 and TRBJ1-1; D uncertain. Trimming removed 4 bases at V and 1 base at J, with 7 bases between. Germline CDR1 and CDR2: SQVTM and ANQGSEA. This CDR3 is 12 amino acids long.

The chain recombines TRBV18 with TRBJ2-1; no firm D call. Germline-derived CDR1 and CDR2 are KGHSH and LQKENI. The CDR3 covers 11 residues. Trimming pared 3 bases from V and 10 bases from J, leaving 7 bases between. The CDR3 region is CASSPALEQFF. CDR3 coding DNA: TGTGCCAGCTCACCTGCGCTCGAGCAGTTCTTC.

This clone appeared a single time. The CDR3 region is CASSLSPGTGAYEQYF. CDR3 in DNA: TGTGCCAGCAGCTTATCCCCCGGGACAGGAGCCTACGAGCAGTACTTC. J is TRBJ2-7 and V is TRBV7-2; 8 positions agree with TRBD1. CDR1 and CDR2 (germline): SGHTA, FQGNSA. The CDR3 extends over 16 amino acids. V lost 2 bases and J lost 2; bases outside the gene matches: 8.

This chain connects TRBV28 to TRBJ2-2; 16 bases agree with TRBD2. This CDR3 has 18 amino acids. The trim removed 6 bases at V and 4 bases at J, leaving 8 bases unmatched. Germline V lookup: CDR1 MDHEN, CDR2 SYDVKM. For the CDR3, the DNA is TGTGCCAGCAGGGGGGGACTAGCGGGAGGGCCGGGCACCGGGGAGCTGTTTTTT. Translated: CASRGGLAGGPGTGELFF. The variable domain in full, completed from reference TRBV28 and TRBJ2-2, reads DVKVTQSSRYLVKRTGEKVFLECVQDMDHENMFWYRQDPGLGLRLIYFSYDVKMKEKGDIPEGYSVSREKKERFSLILESASTNQTSMYLCASRGGLAGGPGTGELFFGEGSRLTVL.

Worth noting for this clone: This same CDR3 is encoded by further DNA sequences in the sample. The chain has TRBV7-2 and TRBJ2-7; D not certain. V shed 4 bases and J shed 2 bases, with 3 bases lying between them. CDR1 is SGHTA and CDR2 is FQGNSA in the germline V gene. The CDR3 sequence is 11 residues long. The CDR3 nucleotides are TGTGCCAGCAGCTCGGCCTACGAGCAGTACTTC. Translating gives CASSSAYEQYF.

J is TRBJ2-7 and V is TRBV9, with 9 nucleotides matching TRBD1. Germline CDR1 and CDR2: SGDLS and YYNGEE. J lost 5 bases, V lost 2 bases, and 5 bases had no gene match. The CDR3 is 14 residues long. The chain's CDR3 is CASSVRDRDHEQYF. The CDR3 DNA follows: TGTGCCAGCAGCGTCCGGGACAGGGACCACGAGCAGTACTTC.

The CDR3 is CASSIRDRGLAGTNEQFF. The CDR3 DNA is TGTGCCAGCAGTATCCGAGACAGAGGACTAGCGGGTACAAATGAGCAGTTCTTC. The genes are TRBV27 and TRBJ2-1; 11 nucleotides align to TRBD2. This CDR3 spans 18 amino acids. After removal of 5 bases from V and 7 bases from J, the junction contained 16 bases not matched to a gene. CDR1 is MNHEY and CDR2 is SMNVEV in the germline V gene (reference sequence).